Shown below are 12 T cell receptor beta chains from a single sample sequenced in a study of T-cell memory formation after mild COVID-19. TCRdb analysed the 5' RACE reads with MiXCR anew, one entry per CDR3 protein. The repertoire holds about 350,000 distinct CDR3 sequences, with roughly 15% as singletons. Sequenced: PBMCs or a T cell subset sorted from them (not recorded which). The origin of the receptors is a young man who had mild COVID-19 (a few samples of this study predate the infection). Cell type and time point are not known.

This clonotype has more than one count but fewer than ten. The CDR3 loop reads CASSLEVGEAFF. The CDR3 nucleotides read TGTGCCAGCAGCTTGGAAGTCGGTGAAGCTTTCTTT. This chain joins TRBV7-8 and TRBJ1-1; no firm D call. The CDR3 has 12 amino acids. The germline V and J ends were trimmed by 3 bases and 7 bases, with 9 bases remaining between them. The germline V gene encodes CDR1 SGHVS and CDR2 FQNEAQ.

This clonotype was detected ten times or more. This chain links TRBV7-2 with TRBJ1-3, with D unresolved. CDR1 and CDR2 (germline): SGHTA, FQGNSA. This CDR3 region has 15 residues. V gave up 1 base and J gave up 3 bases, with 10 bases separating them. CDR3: CASSLVSWVGNTIYF. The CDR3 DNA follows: TGTGCCAGCAGCTTAGTATCCTGGGTTGGAAACACCATATATTTT. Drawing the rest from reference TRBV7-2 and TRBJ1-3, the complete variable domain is GAGVSQSPSNKVTEKGKDVELRCDPISGHTALYWYRQSLGQGLEFLIYFQGNSAPDKSGLPSDRFSAERTGGSVSTLTIQRTQQEDSAVYLCASSLVSWVGNTIYFGEGSWLTVV.

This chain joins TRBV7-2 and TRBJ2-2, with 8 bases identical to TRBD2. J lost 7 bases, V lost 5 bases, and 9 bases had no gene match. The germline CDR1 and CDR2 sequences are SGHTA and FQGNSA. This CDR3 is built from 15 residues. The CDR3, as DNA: TGTGCCAGCAGCCCCGGGGGGGCAGGACTCGGGGAGCTGTTTTTT. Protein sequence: CASSPGGAGLGELFF.

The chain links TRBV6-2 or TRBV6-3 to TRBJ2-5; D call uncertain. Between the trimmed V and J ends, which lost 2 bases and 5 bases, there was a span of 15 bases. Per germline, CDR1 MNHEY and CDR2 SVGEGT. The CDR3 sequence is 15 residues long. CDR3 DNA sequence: TGTGCCAGCAGTTACCCGGCACCCCCCGAGGAGACCCAGTACTTC. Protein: CASSYPAPPEETQYF.

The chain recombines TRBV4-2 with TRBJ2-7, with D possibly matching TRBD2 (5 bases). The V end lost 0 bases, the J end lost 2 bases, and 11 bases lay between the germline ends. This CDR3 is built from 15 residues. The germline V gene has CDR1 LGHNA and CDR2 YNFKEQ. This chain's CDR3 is CASSQDLSGTYEQYF. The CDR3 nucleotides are TGTGCCAGCAGCCAAGATCTCTCCGGGACCTACGAGCAGTACTTC.

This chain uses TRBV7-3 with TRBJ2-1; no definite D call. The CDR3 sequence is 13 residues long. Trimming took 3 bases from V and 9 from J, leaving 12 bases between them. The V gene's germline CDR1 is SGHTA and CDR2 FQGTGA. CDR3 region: CASSFQASTEQFF. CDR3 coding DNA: TGTGCCAGCAGCTTTCAGGCCTCCACTGAGCAGTTCTTC.

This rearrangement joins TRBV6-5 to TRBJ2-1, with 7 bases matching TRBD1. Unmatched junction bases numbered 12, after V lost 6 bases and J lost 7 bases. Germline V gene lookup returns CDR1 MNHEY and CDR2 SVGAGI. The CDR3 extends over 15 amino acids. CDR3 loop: CASRTAGTVGNEQFF. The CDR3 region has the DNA TGTGCCAGCAGGACGGCCGGGACAGTCGGTAATGAGCAGTTCTTC.

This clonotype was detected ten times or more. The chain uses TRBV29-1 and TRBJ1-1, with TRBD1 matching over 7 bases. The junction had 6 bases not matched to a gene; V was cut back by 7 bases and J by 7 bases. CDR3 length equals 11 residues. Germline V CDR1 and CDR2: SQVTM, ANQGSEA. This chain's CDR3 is CSAYRGGEAFF. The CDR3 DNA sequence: TGCAGCGCCTACAGGGGAGGTGAAGCTTTCTTT. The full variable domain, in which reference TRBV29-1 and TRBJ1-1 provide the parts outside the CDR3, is SAVISQKPSRDICQRGTSLTIQCQVDSQVTMMFWYRQQPGQSLTLIATANQGSEATYESGFVIDKFPISRPNLTFSTLTVSNMSPEDSSIYLCSAYRGGEAFFGQGTRLTVV.

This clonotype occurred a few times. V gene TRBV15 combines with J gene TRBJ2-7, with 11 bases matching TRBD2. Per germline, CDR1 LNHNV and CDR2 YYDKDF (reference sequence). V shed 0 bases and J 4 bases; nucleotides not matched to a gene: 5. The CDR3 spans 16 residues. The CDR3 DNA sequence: TGTGCCACCAGCAGAGATCGGGCTAGCGGGAGGTACGAGCAGTACTTC. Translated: CATSRDRASGRYEQYF.

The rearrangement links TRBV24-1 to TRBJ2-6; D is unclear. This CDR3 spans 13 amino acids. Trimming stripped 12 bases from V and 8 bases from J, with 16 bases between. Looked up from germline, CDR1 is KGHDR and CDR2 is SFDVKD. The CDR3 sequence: CAPCLPRTNVLTF. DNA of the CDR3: TGTGCCCCGTGTTTACCCCGGACCAACGTCCTGACTTTC.

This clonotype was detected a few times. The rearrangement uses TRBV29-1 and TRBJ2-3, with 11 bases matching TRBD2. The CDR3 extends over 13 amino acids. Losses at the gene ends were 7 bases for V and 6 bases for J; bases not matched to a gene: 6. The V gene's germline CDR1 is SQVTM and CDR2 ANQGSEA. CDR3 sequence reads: CSALAGGSDTQYF. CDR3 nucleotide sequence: TGCAGCGCCCTAGCGGGGGGCTCTGATACGCAGTATTTT.

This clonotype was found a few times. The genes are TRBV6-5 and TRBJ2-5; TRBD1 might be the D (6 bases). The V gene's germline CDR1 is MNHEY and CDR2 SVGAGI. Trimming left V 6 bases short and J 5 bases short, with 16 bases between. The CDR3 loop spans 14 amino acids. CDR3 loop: CASRSAGVRETQYF. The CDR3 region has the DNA TGTGCCAGCAGATCCGCAGGGGTCCGGGAGACCCAGTACTTC.